This T cell receptor beta chain was identified during a study of T cell responses to AZD1222 COVID-19 vaccine. Study-level results: Spike-specific TCRs gained breadth and depth after people received two AZD1222 doses.

Worth noting for this clone: The antigen remains unidentified.

TCRdb's table, derived via immunoSEQ multiplex PCR, lists solely in-frame clones and lacks some. The sample lists around 170,000 clones, roughly 88% seen once, with approximately 0.97% in the top ten. The V gene lost 4 bases and the J gene lost 2 bases, with 16 bases spanning the gap. Germline V gives CDR1 SGHRS, CDR2 YFSETQ. The CDR3 extends over 15 amino acids. The rearrangement uses TRBV5-1 and TRBJ2-7; D remains unclear. Specimen: peripheral blood, collected on day 0 of AZD1222 vaccination. The sequence was collected from an adult in good health. CDR3 protein: CASSHPKVVTYEQYF. The CDR3 region has the DNA TGCGCCAGCAGCCACCCCAAGGTGGTTACCTACGAGCAGTACTTC.